This T cell receptor (beta chain) was captured by sequencing in a study of blood T cell repertoires in COVID-19. Across the study: Both acute and convalescent COVID-19 samples were obtained from the United States, Italy and Spain. Sources were T cells, B-cell-depleted T cells, or PBMCs; the material itself was cDNA or gDNA.

Under the authors' procedure: Amplified reference gene primers provided the basis for estimating nucleated cell counts. Assay: immunoSEQ multiplex PCR; the TCRdb copy retains only in-frame clones and omits some. V, J and clone size were drawn from that table, and D and trimming were deduced from the DNA. The repertoire includes some 150,000 clones, 80% to 90% of them detected once, and roughly 2.5% sits in the top ten. CDR1 is MGHDK and CDR2 is SYGVNS in the germline V gene. Trimming cost V 3 bases and J 0 bases; bases outside gene matches: 8. There are 17 residues in the CDR3. The clonotype comes from a man aged 45-60 years with active COVID-19. The chain couples TRBV25-1 to TRBJ2-1; 7 bases match TRBD1. The sample was peripheral blood. The CDR3 DNA sequence: TGTGCCAGCAGTGACGGACAGGAACTGGGCTCCTACAATGAGCAGTTCTTC. Translated: CASSDGQELGSYNEQFF.